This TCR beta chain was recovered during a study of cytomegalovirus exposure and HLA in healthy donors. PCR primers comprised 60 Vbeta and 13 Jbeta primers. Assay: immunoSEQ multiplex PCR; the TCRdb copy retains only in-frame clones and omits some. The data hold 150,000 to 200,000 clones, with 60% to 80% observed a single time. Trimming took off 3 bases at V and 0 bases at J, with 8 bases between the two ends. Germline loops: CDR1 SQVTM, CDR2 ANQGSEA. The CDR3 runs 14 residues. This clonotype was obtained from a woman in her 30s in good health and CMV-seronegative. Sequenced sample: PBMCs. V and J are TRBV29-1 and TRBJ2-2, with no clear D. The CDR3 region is CSVDNRANTGELFF. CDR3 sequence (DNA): TGCAGCGTTGATAACAGAGCGAACACCGGGGAGCTGTTTTTT.